This T cell receptor (beta chain) was observed in a study of sequential checkpoint blockade in melanoma. About the research overall: DNA from 95 or so pretreatment tumor samples underwent TCRβ immunosequencing.

Ten or more counts support this clone. Assay: immunoSEQ multiplex PCR; the TCRdb copy retains only in-frame clones and omits some. The sample holds approximately 7,800 clones, under 30% seen once. Noted treatment: randomized to nivolumab then ipilimumab (arm A) or the reverse (arm B). Germline CDR1 and CDR2: SGHNT and YENEEA. This CDR3 spans 15 amino acids. J was trimmed by 2 bases and V by 4 bases; bases with no gene match: 6. This sequence joins TRBV11-3 and TRBJ1-2, with 8 bases identical to TRBD1. Sample: tumor tissue (inferred from file names), taken from a patient given nivolumab and ipilimumab in sequence. This TCR came from a human donor with melanoma. The CDR3 sequence: CASSSGTGINYGYTF. CDR3 nucleotide sequence: TGTGCCAGCAGCTCAGGGACAGGAATAAACTATGGCTACACCTTC.